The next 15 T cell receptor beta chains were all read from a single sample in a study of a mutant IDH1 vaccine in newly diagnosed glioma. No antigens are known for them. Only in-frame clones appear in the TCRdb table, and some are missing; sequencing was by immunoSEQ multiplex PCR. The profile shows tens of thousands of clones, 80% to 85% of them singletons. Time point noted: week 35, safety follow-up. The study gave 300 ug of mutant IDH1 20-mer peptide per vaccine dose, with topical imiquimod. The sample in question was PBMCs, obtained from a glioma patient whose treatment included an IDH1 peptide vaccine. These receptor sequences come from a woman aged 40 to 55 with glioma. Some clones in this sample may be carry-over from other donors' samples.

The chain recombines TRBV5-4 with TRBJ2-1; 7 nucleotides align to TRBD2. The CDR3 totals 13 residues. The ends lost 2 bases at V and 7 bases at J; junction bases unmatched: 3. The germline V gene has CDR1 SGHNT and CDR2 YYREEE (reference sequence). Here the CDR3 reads CASSLLAPNEQFF. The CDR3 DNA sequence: TGTGCCAGCAGCTTACTAGCGCCAAATGAGCAGTTCTTC.

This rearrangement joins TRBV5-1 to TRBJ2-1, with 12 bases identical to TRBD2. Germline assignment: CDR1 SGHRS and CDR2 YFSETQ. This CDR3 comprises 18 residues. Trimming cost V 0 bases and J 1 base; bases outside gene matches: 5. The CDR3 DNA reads TGCGCCAGCAGCTTGGGGGGGACTAGCGGGTTTTCCTACAATGAGCAGTTCTTC. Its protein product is CASSLGGTSGFSYNEQFF. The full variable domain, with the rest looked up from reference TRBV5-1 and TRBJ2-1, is KAGVTQTPRYLIKTRGQQVTLSCSPISGHRSVSWYQQTPGQGLQFLFEYFSETQRNKGNFPGRFSGRQFSNSRSEMNVSTLELGDSALYLCASSLGGTSGFSYNEQFFGPGTRLTVL.

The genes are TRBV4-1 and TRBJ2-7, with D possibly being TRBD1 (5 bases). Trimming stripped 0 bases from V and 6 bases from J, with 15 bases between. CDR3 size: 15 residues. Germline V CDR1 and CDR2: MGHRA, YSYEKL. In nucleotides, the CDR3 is TGCGCCAGCAGCCAAGATGTCACAGGTTCTCGCGAGCAGTACTTC. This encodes CASSQDVTGSREQYF.

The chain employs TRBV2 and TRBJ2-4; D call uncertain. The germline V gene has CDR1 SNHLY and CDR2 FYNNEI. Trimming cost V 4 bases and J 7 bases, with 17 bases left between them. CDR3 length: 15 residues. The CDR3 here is CASSAPNPRRNIQYF. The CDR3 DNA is TGTGCCAGCAGTGCCCCGAACCCTCGACGGAACATTCAGTACTTC.

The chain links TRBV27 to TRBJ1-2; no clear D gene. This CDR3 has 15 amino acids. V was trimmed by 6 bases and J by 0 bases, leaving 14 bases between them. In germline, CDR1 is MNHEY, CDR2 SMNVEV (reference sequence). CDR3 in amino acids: CASSNGPSANYGYTF. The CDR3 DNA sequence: TGTGCCAGCAGCAATGGACCCTCAGCTAACTATGGCTACACCTTC.

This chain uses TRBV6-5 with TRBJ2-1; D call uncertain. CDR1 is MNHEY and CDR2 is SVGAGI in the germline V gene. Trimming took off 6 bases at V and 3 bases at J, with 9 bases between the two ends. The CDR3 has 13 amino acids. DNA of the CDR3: TGTGCCAGCAGACAGTCTAACTACAATGAGCAGTTCTTC. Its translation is CASRQSNYNEQFF.

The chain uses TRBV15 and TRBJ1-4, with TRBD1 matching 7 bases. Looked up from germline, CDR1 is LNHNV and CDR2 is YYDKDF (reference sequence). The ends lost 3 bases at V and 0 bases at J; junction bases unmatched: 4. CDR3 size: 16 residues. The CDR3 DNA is TGTGCCACCAGCAGGGACGGGACAGCAACTAATGAAAAACTGTTTTTT. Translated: CATSRDGTATNEKLFF.

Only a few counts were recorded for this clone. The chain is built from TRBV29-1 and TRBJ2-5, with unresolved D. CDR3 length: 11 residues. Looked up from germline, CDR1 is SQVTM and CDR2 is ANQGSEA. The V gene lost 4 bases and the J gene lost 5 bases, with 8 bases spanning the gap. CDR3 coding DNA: TGCAGCGTTGCCCCGACGGAGACCCAGTACTTC. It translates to CSVAPTETQYF.

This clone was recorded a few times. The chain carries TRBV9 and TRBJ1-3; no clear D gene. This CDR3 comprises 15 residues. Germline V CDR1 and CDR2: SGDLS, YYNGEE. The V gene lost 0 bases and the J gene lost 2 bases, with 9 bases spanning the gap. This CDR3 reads CASSVEVGTGNTIYF. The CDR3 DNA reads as TGTGCCAGCAGCGTAGAGGTCGGCACTGGAAACACCATATATTTT.

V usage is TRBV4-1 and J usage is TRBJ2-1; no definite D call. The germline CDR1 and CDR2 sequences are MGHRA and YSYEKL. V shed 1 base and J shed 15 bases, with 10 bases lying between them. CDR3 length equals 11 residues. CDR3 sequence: CASSQVGVWFF. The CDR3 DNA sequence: TGCGCCAGCAGCCAAGTCGGCGTCTGGTTCTTC.

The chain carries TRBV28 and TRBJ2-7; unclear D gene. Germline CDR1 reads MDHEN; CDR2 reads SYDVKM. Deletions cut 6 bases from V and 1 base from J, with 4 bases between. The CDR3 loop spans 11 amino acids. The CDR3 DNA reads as TGTGCCAGCAGCTGGTCCTACGAGCAGTACTTC. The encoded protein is CASSWSYEQYF.

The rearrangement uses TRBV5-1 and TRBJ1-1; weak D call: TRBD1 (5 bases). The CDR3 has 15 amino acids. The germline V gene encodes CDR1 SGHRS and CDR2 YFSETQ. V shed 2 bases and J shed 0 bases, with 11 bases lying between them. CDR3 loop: CASSFLDSMNTEAFF. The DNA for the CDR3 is TGCGCCAGCAGCTTTTTAGACAGCATGAACACTGAAGCTTTCTTT.

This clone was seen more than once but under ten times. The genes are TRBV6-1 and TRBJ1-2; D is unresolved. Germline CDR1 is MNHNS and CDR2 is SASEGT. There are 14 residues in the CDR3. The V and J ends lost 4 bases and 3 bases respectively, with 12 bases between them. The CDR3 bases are TGTGCCAGCAGTGCTGGGATGTACGACTATGGCTACACCTTC. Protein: CASSAGMYDYGYTF.

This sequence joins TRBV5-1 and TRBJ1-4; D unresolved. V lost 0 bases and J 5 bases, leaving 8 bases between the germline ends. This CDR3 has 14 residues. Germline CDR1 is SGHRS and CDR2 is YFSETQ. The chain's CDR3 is CASSLVRNNEKLFF. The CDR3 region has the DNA TGCGCCAGCAGCTTGGTACGGAACAATGAAAAACTGTTTTTT.

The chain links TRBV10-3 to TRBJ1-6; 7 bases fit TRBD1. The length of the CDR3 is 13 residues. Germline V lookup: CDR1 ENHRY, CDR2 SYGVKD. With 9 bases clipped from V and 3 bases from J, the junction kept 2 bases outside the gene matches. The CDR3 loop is CAIGTDYNSPLHF. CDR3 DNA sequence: TGTGCCATTGGGACAGACTATAATTCACCCCTCCACTTT.